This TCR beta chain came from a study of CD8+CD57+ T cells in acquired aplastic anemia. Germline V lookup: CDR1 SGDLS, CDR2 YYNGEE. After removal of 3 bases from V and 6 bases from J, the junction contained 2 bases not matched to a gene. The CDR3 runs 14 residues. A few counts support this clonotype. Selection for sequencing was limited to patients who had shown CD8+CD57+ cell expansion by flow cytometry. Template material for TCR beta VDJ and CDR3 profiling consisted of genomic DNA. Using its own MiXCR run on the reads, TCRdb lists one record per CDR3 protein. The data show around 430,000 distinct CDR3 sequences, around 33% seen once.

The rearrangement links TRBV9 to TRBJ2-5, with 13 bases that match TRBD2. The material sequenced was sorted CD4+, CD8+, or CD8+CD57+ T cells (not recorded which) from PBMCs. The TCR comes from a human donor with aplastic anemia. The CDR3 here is CASSDGTSGKTQYF. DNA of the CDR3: TGTGCCAGCAGCGACGGGACTAGCGGGAAGACCCAGTACTTC.